This T cell receptor (beta chain) originates from a study of cytomegalovirus exposure and HLA in healthy donors. The primer mix had 60 Vbeta and 13 Jbeta primers. Repertoires were generated with immunoSEQ multiplex PCR, while TCRdb's copy carries only in-frame clones and drops some. The sample has some 180,000 clones, 80% seen once; the top ten hold 1.3% to 1.5%. Trimming stripped 3 bases from V and 4 bases from J, with 9 bases between. Germline CDR1 ENHRY, CDR2 SYGVKD. The CDR3 is made up of 13 amino acids. Material: PBMCs. The rearrangement uses TRBV10-3 and TRBJ1-2, with a tentative D call TRBD1 (5 bases). The receptor's source is a girl aged 10 to 17 in good health and CMV-seropositive. As DNA, the CDR3 is TGTGCCATCAGTGACAGGGTTGGCTATGGCTACACCTTC. This encodes CAISDRVGYGYTF.